What follows are 26 T cell receptor beta chains derived from one specimen sequenced in a study of shared clonotypes between healthy human individuals. Positive CCR7 selection of CD45RO-negative cells yielded the naive CD8 cells, and terminally differentiated effector memory CD45RA+ cells were excluded. The table came from immunoSEQ multiplex PCR; TCRdb's copy has only in-frame clones and leaves some out. The repertoire holds just over 2,000,000 clones, with roughly 95% as singletons. The sample was naive CD8+ T cells sorted from blood. Every receptor here comes from a man between 18 and 29 years old in good health.

A note on this clone: A much larger clonotype is one base distant, so this may be a read error. V is TRBV29-1 and J is TRBJ1-1; D gene ambiguous. This CDR3 has 10 residues. CDR1 is SQVTM and CDR2 is ANQGSEA in the germline V gene. The CDR3 sequence: CSVVHTEAFF. For the CDR3, the DNA is TGCAGTGTGGTGCACACTGAAGCTTTCTTT.

This chain links TRBV13 with TRBJ2-3, with TRBD2 matching 13 bases. CDR1 PRHDT and CDR2 FYEKMQ come from the germline V gene (reference sequence). This CDR3 is built from 15 residues. V shed 5 bases and J 8 bases; nucleotides not matched to a gene: 7. The CDR3, as DNA: TGTGCCAGCAGCGCCTGGACTAGCGGGAGTCGTACGCAGTATTTT. Amino acids: CASSAWTSGSRTQYF.

The chain carries TRBV6-6 and TRBJ1-6; no reliable D call. This CDR3 contains 15 residues. Trimming left V 6 bases short and J 3 bases short, with 12 bases between. Germline-derived CDR1 and CDR2 are MNHNY and SVGAGI (reference sequence). CDR3 bases: TGTGCCAGCAGCCCTATTGGGGTCTATAATTCACCCCTCCACTTT. Translating gives CASSPIGVYNSPLHF.

The chain recombines TRBV4-3 with TRBJ1-5, with 7 bases fitting TRBD1. V lost 3 bases to trimming and J lost 2 bases; unmatched junction nucleotides: 4. The CDR3 is made up of 15 amino acids. CDR1 is LGHNA, CDR2 YSLEER, per germline. The CDR3, as DNA: TGCGCCAGCAGCCACGACAGGGAAGGCAATCAGCCCCAGCATTTT. Its translation: CASSHDREGNQPQHF.

The J gene is TRBJ2-7, the V gene TRBV5-1; 10 positions agree with TRBD2. Germline V gene lookup returns CDR1 SGHRS and CDR2 YFSETQ. The junction had 7 bases not matched to a gene; V was cut back by 1 base and J by 3 bases. The CDR3 loop spans 16 amino acids. The CDR3 is CASSLFASGSNYEQYF. CDR3 coding DNA: TGCGCCAGCAGCTTGTTCGCTAGCGGGAGTAACTACGAGCAGTACTTC.

A word on this clone: One end of the junction does not line up with germline, which may come from a read error. The rearrangement joins TRBV25-1 to TRBJ2-1; tentative D call: TRBD1 (6 bases). The germline V gene encodes CDR1 MGHDK and CDR2 SYGVNS. CDR3 size: 10 residues. CDR3 coding DNA: TGTGCAAGCAGGGGATATGAGCAGTTCTTC. It translates to CASRGYEQFF. The full variable domain, completed using reference TRBV25-1 and TRBJ2-1, is EADIYQTPRYLVIGTGKKITLECSQTMGHDKMYWYQQDPGMELHLIHYSYGVNSTEKGDLSSESTVSRIRTEHFPLTLESARPSHTSQYLCASRGYEQFFGPGTRLTVL.

The rearrangement uses TRBV9 and TRBJ2-1; a possible D gene is TRBD2 (5 bases). Germline V gene lookup returns CDR1 SGDLS and CDR2 YYNGEE. This CDR3 has 15 residues. Trimming removed 0 bases from V and 4 bases from J, with 11 bases in between. The CDR3 here is CASSVGLGVYNEQFF. CDR3 sequence (DNA): TGTGCCAGCAGCGTAGGCCTCGGGGTATACAATGAGCAGTTCTTC.

The chain carries TRBV2 and TRBJ1-1; 10 bases are shared with TRBD1. Losses at the gene ends were 4 bases for V and 3 bases for J; bases not matched to a gene: 5. The germline CDR1 and CDR2 sequences are SNHLY and FYNNEI. This CDR3 comprises 15 residues. The CDR3 spells CASSGDRGMDTEAFF. CDR3 bases: TGTGCCAGCAGTGGGGACAGGGGCATGGACACTGAAGCTTTCTTT.

Comment on this clone: Other nucleotide sequences in the sample specify the same CDR3. This chain uses TRBV6-5 with TRBJ2-1, with D perhaps being TRBD1 or TRBD2 (6 bases each). The germline gives CDR1 MNHEY, CDR2 SVGAGI. CDR3 length: 13 amino acids. V was cut by 1 base and J by 8 bases, with 9 bases left in between. The CDR3 region is CASSYLRGDEQFF. CDR3 DNA: TGTGCCAGCAGTTACTTAAGGGGGGATGAGCAGTTCTTC.

The gene calls are TRBV28 and TRBJ2-5; TRBD2 matches at 12 bases. The CDR3 runs 14 residues. Germline CDR1 and CDR2: MDHEN and SYDVKM. V lost 8 bases to trimming and J lost 5 bases; unmatched junction nucleotides: 6. The CDR3 spells CASLLAGGQETQYF. In DNA, the CDR3 is TGTGCCAGCCTACTAGCGGGGGGTCAGGAGACCCAGTACTTC.

Details on this clone: This specimen includes other DNA sequences encoding the same CDR3. The rearrangement joins TRBV11-2 to TRBJ2-1, with D possibly TRBD2 on 5 matching bases. Germline V gives CDR1 SGHAT, CDR2 FQNNGV. V lost 8 bases and J lost 2, with 10 bases in between. This CDR3 is 13 amino acids long. This chain's CDR3 is CASSLGAYNEQFF. In DNA form, the CDR3 reads TGTGCCAGCTCTTTGGGAGCCTACAATGAGCAGTTCTTC.

The gene calls are TRBV5-6 and TRBJ2-7, with 7 bases that match TRBD1. Germline-derived CDR1 and CDR2 are SGHDT and YYEEEE. The V segment lost 5 bases and the J segment 3 bases; nucleotides outside the gene matches: 5. This CDR3 is built from 13 residues. The CDR3 bases are TGTGCCAGCAGATTCGGGACAGTCTACGAGCAGTACTTC. Protein: CASRFGTVYEQYF.

As regards this clone: This specimen includes other DNA sequences encoding the same CDR3. The chain combines TRBV7-9 with TRBJ1-5, with TRBD1 identical over 11 bases. CDR3 length: 14 amino acids. Trimming took 5 bases from V and 5 from J; bases not matched to a gene: 2. Germline V lookup: CDR1 SEHNR, CDR2 FQNEAQ (reference sequence). CDR3 in amino acids: CASSLGQGDQPQHF. The CDR3 DNA sequence: TGTGCCAGCAGCCTGGGACAGGGGGATCAGCCCCAGCATTTT.

This CDR3 reads CASSENWGLTNEKLFF. DNA for the CDR3: TGTGCCAGCAGTGAAAATTGGGGGCTAACTAATGAAAAACTGTTTTTT. The V and J genes are TRBV2 and TRBJ1-4; tentatively, D is TRBD1 (6 bases). This CDR3 region has 16 residues. CDR1 is SNHLY and CDR2 is FYNNEI in the germline V gene. The V and J ends lost 2 bases and 1 base respectively, with 11 bases between them.

This clone was counted a few times. The chain couples TRBV18 to TRBJ1-2, with 7 bases identical to TRBD1. The J segment lost 4 bases and the V segment lost 0 bases, leaving 5 bases of the junction unmatched. The CDR3 has 15 residues. The germline CDR1 and CDR2 sequences are KGHSH and LQKENI. This CDR3 is CASSPPTTGIYGYTF. The DNA for the CDR3 is TGTGCCAGCTCACCACCGACGACAGGGATCTATGGCTACACCTTC.

The chain joins TRBV27 to TRBJ2-6; either TRBD1 or TRBD2 may fit D (5 bases each). Germline V gene lookup returns CDR1 MNHEY and CDR2 SMNVEV (reference sequence). The CDR3 consists of 16 residues. The V end lost 2 bases, the J end lost 4 bases, and 12 bases lay between the germline ends. Here the CDR3 DNA reads TGTGCCAGCAGTTTAATGGGGGTCCCCGGGGCCAACGTCCTGACTTTC. Residues: CASSLMGVPGANVLTF.

Points on this clone: The same CDR3 is also encoded by other DNA sequences in this sample. The V gene is TRBV28, the J gene TRBJ2-2, with D perhaps matching TRBD2 (6 bases). This CDR3 is 14 amino acids long. The germline V gene encodes CDR1 MDHEN and CDR2 SYDVKM. The V end lost 4 bases, the J end lost 6 bases, and 12 bases lay between the germline ends. The CDR3 DNA reads TGTGCCAGCAGTTACCAGGGAGGTTCCGGGGAGCTGTTTTTT. Translated: CASSYQGGSGELFF.

The chain recombines TRBV29-1 with TRBJ1-1, with 10 nucleotides matching TRBD1. V lost 2 bases and J lost 0; bases outside the gene matches: 6. The V gene's germline CDR1 is SQVTM and CDR2 ANQGSEA. The CDR3 totals 16 residues. CDR3 residues: CSVETRQGALNTEAFF. CDR3 bases: TGCAGCGTTGAAACACGACAGGGGGCCCTGAACACTGAAGCTTTCTTT.

In regard to this clone: Other nucleotide sequences in the sample specify the same CDR3. V usage is TRBV9 and J usage is TRBJ1-3; D might be TRBD1 (5 bases). The CDR3 is 14 amino acids. The V gene's germline CDR1 is SGDLS and CDR2 YYNGEE. V dropped 4 bases and J dropped 2 bases, with 10 bases sitting between them. The CDR3 region is CASSPGTTGNTIYF. In nucleotides, the CDR3 is TGTGCCAGCAGCCCTGGGACGACTGGAAACACCATATATTTT.

This chain uses TRBV9 with TRBJ2-7; possibly TRBD1 or TRBD2 for D (5 bases each). V dropped 4 bases and J dropped 2 bases, with 19 bases sitting between them. CDR1 and CDR2 (germline): SGDLS, YYNGEE. This CDR3 contains 16 residues. CDR3 nucleotides: TGTGCCAGCAGCCCCCTGGGGGTTGGAACGGCCTACGAGCAGTACTTC. Translated, it gives CASSPLGVGTAYEQYF.

The chain has TRBV27 and TRBJ2-2, with D perhaps matching TRBD1 or TRBD2 (5 bases each). From germline, CDR1 is MNHEY and CDR2 SMNVEV (reference sequence). The CDR3 is made up of 13 amino acids. V dropped 3 bases and J dropped 9 bases, with 11 bases sitting between them. The CDR3 reads CASSFGGNRELFF. The DNA of the CDR3 is TGTGCCAGCAGTTTTGGGGGTAACCGGGAGCTGTTTTTT.

Of note for this clone: Within the sample, other DNA sequences also encode this same CDR3. This chain links TRBV27 with TRBJ1-1; D is possibly TRBD1 (6 bases). Trimming removed 2 bases from V and 5 bases from J, with 12 bases in between. The V gene's germline CDR1 is MNHEY and CDR2 SMNVEV (reference sequence). The CDR3 is 14 amino acids. CDR3 residues: CASSLAGAGTEAFF. CDR3 in DNA: TGTGCCAGCAGTTTAGCGGGGGCCGGGACTGAAGCTTTCTTT.

V is TRBV11-3 and J is TRBJ2-2; a possible D gene is TRBD1 (6 bases). Trimming pared 6 bases from V and 5 bases from J, leaving 7 bases between. The germline V gene has CDR1 SGHNT and CDR2 YENEEA. The CDR3 consists of 12 residues. CDR3 sequence reads: CASRQGTGELFF. The CDR3 DNA follows: TGTGCCAGCAGACAGGGAACCGGGGAGCTGTTTTTT.

V and J are TRBV2 and TRBJ2-7; D ambiguous. The CDR3 has 15 amino acids. Germline CDR1 SNHLY, CDR2 FYNNEI. V was pared by 4 bases and J by 0 bases, with 13 bases between. This CDR3 reads CASSVTSPSSYEQYF. The CDR3 region has the DNA TGTGCCAGCAGTGTCACTTCTCCGAGCTCCTACGAGCAGTACTTC.

The chain uses TRBV13 and TRBJ2-2, with 7 bases that match TRBD2. The germline gives CDR1 PRHDT, CDR2 FYEKMQ (reference sequence). The V segment lost 2 bases and the J segment 0 bases; nucleotides outside the gene matches: 3. The CDR3 covers 16 residues. The CDR3 DNA sequence: TGTGCCAGCAGCTTACTGGCGGGAGCGAACACCGGGGAGCTGTTTTTT. Its protein is CASSLLAGANTGELFF.

This rearrangement joins TRBV15 to TRBJ2-1, with TRBD1 identical over 9 bases. After removal of 4 bases from V and 4 bases from J, the junction contained 11 bases not matched to a gene. Germline lookup yields CDR1 LNHNV and CDR2 YYDKDF (reference sequence). There are 17 residues in the CDR3. DNA for the CDR3: TGTGCCACCAGCACCGATCGAGGGACAGGGTTATACAATGAGCAGTTCTTC. This translates into CATSTDRGTGLYNEQFF.